This TCR beta chain is drawn from a study of T cells in localized non-small cell lung cancer. The V and J ends lost 6 bases and 6 bases, in that order; junction bases with no gene match: 8. The V gene's germline CDR1 is SQVTM and CDR2 ANQGSEA. This CDR3 region has 12 residues. Assay used: immunoSEQ multiplex PCR; TCRdb lists only in-frame clones, some missing. Of just under 2,000 clones listed, more than 35% are singletons. The chain recombines TRBV29-1 with TRBJ2-7; 7 bases agree with TRBD1. The input for sequencing was lung tumor tissue, taken before any cancer treatment. The clonotype was recovered from a male donor aged 60 or over with stage II lung adenocarcinoma. The CDR3 sequence is CSVLSTGPEQYF. CDR3 nucleotide sequence: TGCAGCGTCCTCTCGACAGGGCCCGAGCAGTACTTC.